The rows below give T cell receptor beta chains drawn from one sample of a study of CD8 T cells in ankylosing spondylitis. MiXCR was run by TCRdb on the 5' RACE reads, yielding one entry per CDR3 protein. Of approximately 250,000 distinct CDR3 sequences detected, 32% appear once; the ten largest clones hold about 4%. The sequenced sample was blood, either unsorted or a sorted T cell fraction (not recorded which). These receptors were taken from a male donor with ankylosing spondylitis or in good health (not recorded which). Both conserved end residues are part of each CDR3. A D gene is named only where the DNA matches it firmly. Size is stated for part of the rows, as once, few or many counts, or as a class when the clone is expanded.

v_gene	j_gene	abundance	d_gene	CDR3aa	CDR3nt
TRBV11-2	TRBJ2-1	.	.	CASSLGGWGYNEQFF	TGTGCCAGCAGCTTAGGCGGATGGGGGTACAATGAGCAGTTCTTC
TRBV29-1	TRBJ2-3	many	.	CSVEDHGNTDTQYF	TGCAGCGTTGAAGATCACGGGAACACAGATACGCAGTATTTT
TRBV4-2	TRBJ2-3	few	.	CASRGWTGNTDTQYF	TGTGCCAGCCGCGGTTGGACGGGGAACACAGATACGCAGTATTTT
TRBV7-9	TRBJ2-3	.	.	CASRPMNTQYF	TGTGCCAGCAGGCCGATGAATACGCAGTATTTT
TRBV6-2/TRBV6-3	TRBJ2-1	few	.	CATEGLRREQFF	TGTGCCACCGAGGGGCTTCGACGGGAGCAGTTCTTC
TRBV28	TRBJ1-1	.	.	CASNGGGVGWAFF	TGTGCCAGCAACGGAGGAGGGGTAGGTTGGGCTTTCTTT
TRBV20-1	TRBJ2-5	.	.	CSARFRGQETQYF	TGCAGTGCTAGATTTAGGGGCCAAGAGACCCAGTACTTC
TRBV10-3	TRBJ1-5	.	.	CAISEKPGPGIFGNQPQHF	TGTGCCATCAGTGAAAAACCGGGGCCTGGGATATTCGGGAATCAGCCCCAGCATTTT
TRBV20-1	TRBJ2-3	few	.	CSALTGGLRDTQYF	TGCAGTGCTCTAACGGGGGGCCTCAGGGATACGCAGTATTTT
TRBV7-8	TRBJ1-3	few	.	CASSLGAGSGNTIYF	TGTGCCAGCAGCTTAGGTGCGGGCTCTGGAAACACCATATATTTT
TRBV7-9	TRBJ2-7	few	TRBD2	CASSLAVSGYEQYF	TGTGCCAGCAGCTTAGCTGTTAGCGGGTACGAGCAGTACTTC
TRBV10-3	TRBJ1-6	.	.	CAISVVGLEPLHF	TGTGCCATCAGTGTAGTTGGGCTCGAACCCCTCCACTTT
TRBV7-9	TRBJ2-3	.	.	CASSLFFPGSSTDTQYF	TGTGCCAGCAGCTTATTTTTCCCGGGGTCTAGCACAGATACGCAGTATTTT
TRBV2	TRBJ1-2	.	.	CASSEAGGGDGYTF	TGTGCCAGCAGTGAAGCCGGGGGGGGCGATGGCTACACCTTC
TRBV27	TRBJ2-7	few	TRBD1	CASSYSGQVISYEQYF	TGTGCCAGCAGTTATTCGGGACAGGTGATCTCCTACGAGCAGTACTTC
TRBV20-1	TRBJ2-2	many	.	CSARVSGELFF	TGCAGTGCTAGAGTTTCCGGGGAGCTGTTTTTT
TRBV12-3/TRBV12-4	TRBJ2-3	.	.	CASSFSRSTDTQYF	TGTGCCAGCAGTTTTAGTAGGAGCACAGATACGCAGTATTTT
TRBV20-1	TRBJ2-7	.	TRBD2	CSAPKPGLAGYSYEQYF	TGCAGTGCCCCCAAACCGGGACTAGCGGGTTACTCCTACGAGCAGTACTTC
TRBV4-2	TRBJ1-1	.	.	CASSQDGRRTEAFF	TGTGCCAGCAGCCAAGATGGCCGGAGGACTGAAGCTTTCTTT
TRBV6-5	TRBJ2-7	many	TRBD1	CASSYGGQGPSYEQYF	TGTGCCAGCAGTTACGGGGGACAGGGGCCCTCCTACGAGCAGTACTTC
TRBV10-3	TRBJ2-4	few	TRBD1	CAISDKTGFAKNIQYF	TGTGCCATCAGTGACAAGACAGGGTTCGCCAAAAACATTCAGTACTTC
TRBV20-1	TRBJ2-7	few	.	CSASSGSYEQYF	TGCAGTGCTAGCTCCGGCTCCTACGAGCAGTACTTC
TRBV27	TRBJ2-2	.	TRBD1	CASIWTGGTGELFF	TGTGCCAGCATTTGGACAGGGGGAACCGGGGAGCTGTTTTTT
TRBV11-2	TRBJ2-7	once	.	CASSSGAAYEQYF	TGTGCCAGCAGCTCCGGGGCTGCCTACGAGCAGTACTTC
TRBV5-4	TRBJ2-2	.	.	CASRRLGGTGELFF	TGTGCCAGCCGAAGACTAGGAGGAACCGGGGAGCTGTTTTTT
TRBV7-9	TRBJ1-2	.	TRBD1	CASSLVGTGGTHGYTF	TGTGCCAGCAGCTTAGTGGGGACAGGGGGCACTCATGGCTACACCTTC
TRBV9	TRBJ2-7	few	TRBD2	CASSVDAGGWYEQYF	TGTGCCAGCAGCGTAGACGCGGGGGGGTGGTACGAGCAGTACTTC
TRBV7-6	TRBJ1-1	.	.	CASSLQINTEAFF	TGTGCCAGCAGCTTACAGATTAACACTGAAGCTTTCTTT
TRBV27	TRBJ1-2	.	.	CASSVQGGGYGYTF	TGTGCCAGCAGTGTCCAGGGAGGAGGTTATGGCTACACCTTC
TRBV12-3/TRBV12-4	TRBJ1-1	few	.	CASSLGAMPGITEAFF	TGTGCCAGCAGTTTGGGGGCGATGCCGGGGATCACTGAAGCTTTCTTT
TRBV30	TRBJ2-4	many	.	CAWVDRNIQYF	TGTGCCTGGGTGGACAGAAACATTCAGTACTTC
TRBV12-3/TRBV12-4	TRBJ2-7	.	TRBD1	CASSPSFAGQGYEQYF	TGTGCCAGCAGCCCCTCCTTCGCGGGACAGGGCTACGAGCAGTACTTC
TRBV6-5	TRBJ1-1	.	.	CATKGSNTEAFF	TGTGCCACGAAGGGATCGAACACTGAAGCTTTCTTT
TRBV10-3	TRBJ1-2	.	.	CAISKDIYGYTF	TGTGCCATCAGTAAAGACATCTATGGCTACACCTTC
TRBV6-1	TRBJ2-2	.	.	CASIPAAANTGELFF	TGTGCCAGCATCCCGGCGGCAGCGAACACCGGGGAGCTGTTTTTT